A single TCR beta chain is shown here with its context. Its antigen remains undetermined. Base qualities are missing; no much larger clone stands one base away. This sample is part of a study of blood T cell repertoires in COVID-19 (TCRdb year 2020). Broadly, across the study: Samples covering the acute and convalescent phases of COVID-19 were provided by collaborators in the United States, Italy and Spain. Deeply sampled blood TCRbeta repertoires from subjects exposed to, actively infected with, or recovered from COVID-19 were included in the dataset. The repertoires were released in a freely available public database meant as a resource for research on the immune response to SARS-CoV-2. Sample metadata almost always included a de-identified subject ID, COVID-19 status, age in years and sex. The samples were drawn from two sources: the first 160 participants of the ongoing ImmuneRACE study, and over 950 subjects contributed by 6 global collaborators. The prospective study material was composed of cDNA or gDNA derived from T cells, B-cell-depleted T cells, or PBMCs. Where HLA class I and class II types were available, the types were taken from metadata supplied by the sample provider, not from assay-based typing.

Measured from the cysteine to the phenylalanine, the CDR3 is 12 residues long. The kept DNA is CDR3 alone, 36 bases in frame from the first base. For CDR1 and CDR2, the germline V gene lists SGHTA and FQGTGA. V is cut back by 4 bases and J by 15 bases, with 9 bases in the junction unmatched. The immunoSEQ Assay, a bias-controlled multiplex PCR, was used to amplify TCRbeta CDR3 regions from genomic DNA. The published analysis was carried out like this. The number of nucleated cells in each sample was estimated by amplification of reference gene primers within the assay. To quantify the absolute abundance of each unique TCRbeta CDR3 rearrangement, sequence reads were collapsed and filtered. For each sample, productive Simpson clonality was calculated by taking the square root of Simpson's diversity index across productive rearrangements. The table was pulled from immuneACCESS by TCRdb, which kept in-frame rearrangements only. Such tables lose some clones; where checked, under half of the loss comes from unresolved V genes, and the rest has no known cause. The V and J calls and clone size are taken from that table; D and trimming were inferred from the DNA. This sample comprises approximately 300,000 clones, around 90% of them detected only once. The ten biggest clones cover roughly 2.2% of the sample.

The study at large found these results: The amount of clinical and demographic metadata varied by source and participant and was provided uncurated.

Samples from volunteer blood donors who had recovered from COVID-19 were contributed by a second Seattle source. Each collaborating institution followed its own protocols to collect whole blood in K2EDTA tubes. For TCRbeta analysis, collaborators shipped samples as frozen whole blood, isolated PBMCs, or DNA extracted from either of those sample types. The source is a woman aged 45 to 65 who had recovered from COVID-19. The rearranged chain carries TRBV7-3 and TRBJ2-1; 7 of the junction bases match TRBD1. The specimen was peripheral blood. The CDR3 region reads CASSSHRGMPFF. The DNA sequence is as follows: TGTGCCAGCAGCTCTCACAGGGGAATGCCGTTCTTC. The full variable domain, completed from the reference TRBV7-3 and TRBJ2-1 proteins outside the CDR3, reads GAGVSQTPSNKVTEKGKYVELRCDPISGHTALYWYRQSLGQGPEFLIYFQGTGAADDSGLPNDRFFAVRPEGSVSTLKIQRTERGDSAVYLCASSSHRGMPFFGPGTRLTVL.